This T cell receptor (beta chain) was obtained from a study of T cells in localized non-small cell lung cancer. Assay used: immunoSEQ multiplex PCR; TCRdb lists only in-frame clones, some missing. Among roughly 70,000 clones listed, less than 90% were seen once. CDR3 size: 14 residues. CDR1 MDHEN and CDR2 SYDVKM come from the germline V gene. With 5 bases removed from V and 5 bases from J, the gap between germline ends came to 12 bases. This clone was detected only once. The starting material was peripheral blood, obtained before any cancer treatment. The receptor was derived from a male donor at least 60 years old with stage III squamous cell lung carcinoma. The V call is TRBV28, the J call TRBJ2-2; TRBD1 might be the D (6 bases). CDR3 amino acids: CASSPWTETGELFF. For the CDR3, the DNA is TGTGCCAGCAGTCCTTGGACAGAAACCGGGGAGCTGTTTTTT.